One and the same sample provided the 10 T cell receptor beta chains below, sequenced in a study of vaccination effects on CD4 cells after COVID-19. Assay used: immunoSEQ multiplex PCR; TCRdb lists only in-frame clones, some missing. The sample has approximately 30,000 clones, 65% to 75% seen once. Pools of viral peptides were used by the ViraFEST assay to expand antigen-specific CD4+ T cells ahead of sequencing. The culture ran for under eleven days, and then CD4+ T cells were isolated. No vaccinee had earlier SARS-CoV-2 infection, and nucleocapsid antibodies were negative. These receptors have no known antigen. This sample comprised CD4+ T cells from PBMCs cultured with SARS-CoV-2 spike peptides, obtained before COVID-19 vaccination. The receptors come from a human donor who received a COVID-19 vaccine.

The CDR3 sequence is CASSQGGQNTEAFF. Here the CDR3 DNA reads TGCGCCAGCAGTCAGGGGGGCCAGAACACTGAAGCTTTCTTT. This sequence joins TRBV5-1 and TRBJ1-1; TRBD1 agrees at 7 bases. Germline V gene sequence: CDR1 SGHRS, CDR2 YFSETQ. Trimming removed 5 bases from V and 1 base from J; junction bases left unmatched: 5. This CDR3 region has 14 residues.

This chain uses TRBV5-1 with TRBJ2-3; the match to TRBD1 covers 9 bases. The V gene's germline CDR1 is SGHRS and CDR2 YFSETQ. V trimming: 5 bases; J trimming: 3 bases; junction bases outside the gene matches: 7. The CDR3 covers 15 residues. For the CDR3, the DNA is TGCGCCAGCAGATTACAGGGGGCCTTGACAGATACGCAGTATTTT. Protein product: CASRLQGALTDTQYF.

The chain carries TRBV6-4 and TRBJ2-1; 7 positions match TRBD2. Per germline, CDR1 MRHNA and CDR2 SNTAGT. The CDR3 covers 15 residues. V lost 2 bases and J lost 6; bases outside the gene matches: 7. The CDR3 sequence: CASSDLAGEGNEQFF. The CDR3 DNA reads as TGTGCCAGCAGTGACCTGGCGGGGGAAGGCAATGAGCAGTTCTTC.

The chain carries TRBV6-1 and TRBJ1-2; no clear D. The CDR3 covers 13 residues. Germline V gene lookup returns CDR1 MNHNS and CDR2 SASEGT. V was pared by 2 bases and J by 8 bases, with 12 bases between. For the CDR3, the DNA is TGTGCCAGCAGTGAAATGGAACGCTCAGGCTACACCTTC. Its protein is CASSEMERSGYTF.

Here the CDR3 DNA reads TGTGCCAGCAGGGGACAGTACTACGAGCAGTACTTC. This gives the protein CASRGQYYEQYF. The rearrangement joins TRBV2 to TRBJ2-7, with 7 bases aligning to TRBD1. The germline CDR1 and CDR2 sequences are SNHLY and FYNNEI. V gave up 6 bases and J gave up 3 bases; unmatched junction bases: 2. The CDR3 has 12 amino acids.

V and J are TRBV6-5 and TRBJ1-2; D ambiguous. The CDR3 spans 13 residues. CDR1 is MNHEY, CDR2 SVGAGI, per germline. V dropped 6 bases and J dropped 2 bases, with 10 bases sitting between them. The CDR3 is CASSVEANYGYTF. CDR3 DNA sequence: TGTGCCAGCAGCGTTGAGGCCAACTATGGCTACACCTTC.

V is TRBV2 and J is TRBJ1-1; D possibly corresponds to TRBD1 (6 bases). Germline V gene sequence: CDR1 SNHLY, CDR2 FYNNEI. The CDR3 has 14 amino acids. The germline V and J ends were trimmed by 6 bases and 1 base, with 12 bases remaining between them. CDR3 sequence (DNA): TGTGCCAGCAGGCTGACAGGTCGGAACACTGAAGCTTTCTTT. Protein sequence: CASRLTGRNTEAFF.

This clone was recorded a few times. The rearrangement joins TRBV5-1 to TRBJ1-6; D unclear. Germline V gene sequence: CDR1 SGHRS, CDR2 YFSETQ. The CDR3 is 15 residues long. The germline V and J ends were trimmed by 6 bases and 0 bases, with 10 bases remaining between them. Written as DNA, the CDR3 is TGCGCCAGCAACGACCCGAGCTCCTATAATTCACCCCTCCACTTT. It codes for CASNDPSSYNSPLHF.

The V gene is TRBV10-1, the J gene TRBJ2-7, with D possibly matching TRBD1 (5 bases). V shed 0 bases and J shed 7 bases, with 22 bases lying between them. The CDR3 has 17 residues. The germline gives CDR1 WNHNN, CDR2 SYGVQD (reference sequence). The CDR3 sequence: CASSESITLGLRKEQYF. The CDR3 region has the DNA TGCGCCAGCAGTGAGTCGATTACATTGGGGCTTCGTAAGGAGCAGTACTTC.

The rearrangement uses TRBV29-1 and TRBJ1-3; D unclear. CDR1 is SQVTM and CDR2 is ANQGSEA in the germline V gene. V was clipped by 6 bases and J by 4 bases, with 7 bases between them. This CDR3 spans 11 amino acids. Here the CDR3 reads CSVKEGNTIYF. CDR3 DNA sequence: TGCAGCGTCAAAGAAGGAAACACCATATATTTT.